This T cell receptor (beta chain) was captured in a study of cytomegalovirus exposure and HLA in healthy donors. Study at large: Prior work identified 100 million to 130 million unique TCR beta sequences in some 180 million T cells. Findings and caveats of the study: Presence/absence analyses assumed roughly uniform sequencing depth across donors. A later look showed TCR association rates differing by HLA locus, highest for DRB1 and lowest for HLA-C. Follow-up analysis later connected one missense variant in DCLRE1C with trimming of TCR beta V- and J-genes.

With respect to this clone: Its target is unknown.

In germline, CDR1 is MRHNA, CDR2 SNTAGT. The CDR3 contains 15 residues. Trimming cost V 0 bases and J 8 bases, with 11 bases left between them. Use of 60 Vbeta and 13 Jbeta primers characterized the PCR. Sequencing used immunoSEQ multiplex PCR; TCRdb keeps in-frame clones, though not all of them. The sample contains 150,000 to 200,000 clones, roughly three quarters of which appear only once. The receptor was derived from a man in his late teens or twenties in good health and CMV-seropositive. Sample: PBMCs. The chain is built from TRBV6-4 and TRBJ1-6, with D perhaps TRBD1 (5 bases). In DNA, the CDR3 is TGTGCCAGCAGTGACTCGGGGCGCCCGGATTCACCCCTCCACTTT. It translates to CASSDSGRPDSPLHF.